The next 21 T cell receptor beta chains were all read from a single sample in a study of beta chain features in type 1 diabetes. Sequencing targeted expressed TCRB transcripts, as all isolated RNA had been reverse transcribed. TCRdb's copy holds only in-frame clones and misses some; the assay was immunoSEQ multiplex PCR. This table has fewer than 350,000 clones, around 20% appearing once. Sample: naive CD4+ T cells from blood. These receptor sequences come from a woman under 30 in good health.

Only one count was recorded for this clone. This chain links TRBV5-1 with TRBJ2-5; 10 nucleotides align to TRBD2. Germline-derived CDR1 and CDR2 are SGHRS and YFSETQ. This CDR3 has 15 residues. J was trimmed by 5 bases and V by 0 bases; bases with no gene match: 4. The CDR3: CASSLASGGTETQYF. The CDR3 region has the DNA TGCGCCAGCAGCTTGGCTAGCGGGGGAACGGAGACCCAGTACTTC.

The V and J genes are TRBV9 and TRBJ2-6; TRBD1 aligns across 7 bases. The V and J ends lost 4 bases and 12 bases, in that order; junction bases with no gene match: 10. Per the germline V gene, CDR1 is SGDLS and CDR2 is YYNGEE. The CDR3 length is 14 residues. CDR3 bases: TGTGCCAGCAGCACCCGGGACAGCCGTTCCGTCCTGACTTTC. Amino acid sequence: CASSTRDSRSVLTF.

This clone was detected only a few times. This chain joins TRBV7-9 and TRBJ1-2; a weak D match, TRBD1 (6 bases). The CDR3 consists of 16 residues. V dropped 5 bases and J dropped 4 bases, with 20 bases sitting between them. Germline-derived CDR1 and CDR2 are SEHNR and FQNEAQ (reference sequence). Here the CDR3 reads CASSATGHPRGYGYTF. CDR3 nucleotide sequence: TGTGCCAGCAGCGCAACGGGACACCCTCGGGGCTATGGCTACACCTTC.

In this sample, this clone turned up a few times. The chain recombines TRBV5-1 with TRBJ1-5; no definite D call. Germline V gene sequence: CDR1 SGHRS, CDR2 YFSETQ. Trimming shortened V by 0 bases and J by 5 bases, and 6 bases separated the two germline ends. The CDR3 runs to 13 residues. In DNA form, the CDR3 reads TGCGCCAGCAGCTTGGGCCTAGATCAGCCCCAGCATTTT. Translated: CASSLGLDQPQHF. The whole variable domain, remainder taken from reference TRBV5-1 and TRBJ1-5, is KAGVTQTPRYLIKTRGQQVTLSCSPISGHRSVSWYQQTPGQGLQFLFEYFSETQRNKGNFPGRFSGRQFSNSRSEMNVSTLELGDSALYLCASSLGLDQPQHFGDGTRLSIL.

This clone has a handful of counts. The chain employs TRBV6-5 and TRBJ2-1; 7 nucleotides match TRBD2. V was clipped by 6 bases and J by 15 bases; unmatched bases: 8. Germline V gene data show CDR1 as MNHEY and CDR2 as SVGAGI. This CDR3 has 11 residues. The CDR3 loop reads CASSRGGRAFF. The CDR3 DNA reads as TGTGCCAGCAGCCGGGGTGGGAGGGCGTTCTTC.

V and J are TRBV4-2 and TRBJ2-5, with D tentatively TRBD2 (6 bases). TRBJ2-7 explains the end of the DNA better; the J call may be wrong. The CDR3 contains 17 residues. Looked up from germline, CDR1 is LGHNA and CDR2 is YNFKEQ. The CDR3 here is CASSRGGVADSSYEQYF. CDR3 nucleotides: TGTGCCAGCAGCCGCGGCGGGGTAGCGGATAGCTCCTACGAGCAGTACTTC.

This clone was picked up a small number of times. This chain joins TRBV19 and TRBJ1-2, with TRBD1 identical over 8 bases. Looked up from germline, CDR1 is LNHDA and CDR2 is SQIVND (reference sequence). V shed 5 bases and J 3 bases; nucleotides not matched to a gene: 8. The length of the CDR3 is 15 residues. The CDR3 sequence is CASSSGQGVDYGYTF. DNA of the CDR3: TGTGCCAGTAGTTCCGGACAGGGAGTGGACTATGGCTACACCTTC.

The genes are TRBV11-1 and TRBJ2-5; D is unclear. The CDR3 length is 14 residues. V was cut by 3 bases and J by 2 bases, with 10 bases left in between. The V gene's germline CDR1 is SGHAT and CDR2 FQDESV (reference sequence). The CDR3 DNA is TGTGCCAGCAGCTTTAATACAGTACAAGAGACCCAGTACTTC. It specifies CASSFNTVQETQYF.

The gene calls are TRBV5-1 and TRBJ2-7; 9 bases align to TRBD2. The CDR3 spans 15 residues. Trimming removed 4 bases from V and 1 base from J; junction bases left unmatched: 6. The V gene's germline CDR1 is SGHRS and CDR2 YFSETQ. The CDR3 sequence is CASSGPLAGSYEQYF. CDR3 coding DNA: TGCGCCAGCAGCGGCCCTCTAGCGGGGTCCTACGAGCAGTACTTC.

This chain connects TRBV29-1 to TRBJ2-1, with D tentatively TRBD1 (5 bases). Germline CDR1 is SQVTM and CDR2 is ANQGSEA. V lost 4 bases, J lost 0 bases, and 7 bases lay in between. The length of the CDR3 is 13 residues. The CDR3 sequence: CSVGQYSYNEQFF. CDR3 sequence (DNA): TGCAGCGTTGGACAGTACTCCTACAATGAGCAGTTCTTC.

This chain connects TRBV7-3 to TRBJ2-1; 10 nucleotides line up with TRBD2. Germline assignment: CDR1 SGHTA and CDR2 FQGTGA. J was trimmed by 4 bases and V by 1 base; bases with no gene match: 4. The CDR3 has 16 residues. The CDR3 is CASSLRTSGDYNEQFF. The CDR3 DNA reads as TGTGCCAGCAGCTTAAGAACTAGCGGGGATTACAATGAGCAGTTCTTC.

There are a few counts of this clone. This chain links TRBV29-1 with TRBJ2-7; maybe TRBD2 (7 bases). Per the germline V gene, CDR1 is SQVTM and CDR2 is ANQGSEA. Trimming took off 3 bases at V and 6 bases at J, with 15 bases between the two ends. The CDR3 contains 13 residues. CDR3 sequence: CSVEVGGQGEQYF. CDR3 in DNA: TGCAGCGTTGAGGTGGGGGGGCAAGGCGAGCAGTACTTC.

This clone was detected only a few times. The chain is built from TRBV15 and TRBJ1-3, with unresolved D. The CDR3 totals 16 residues. The germline V gene has CDR1 LNHNV and CDR2 YYDKDF (reference sequence). V was cut by 3 bases and J by 4 bases, with 16 bases left in between. The CDR3 protein is CATSSASTSKGNTIYF. CDR3 nucleotides: TGTGCCACCAGCAGTGCTAGTACTTCGAAAGGAAACACCATATATTTT.

The V call is TRBV30, the J call TRBJ1-6; TRBD1 aligns across 7 bases. The CDR3 contains 14 residues. Germline trimming cut 7 bases from V and 3 bases from J; bases unmatched to any gene: 6. Per the germline V gene, CDR1 is GTSNPN and CDR2 is SVGIG (reference sequence). CDR3 sequence: CAFKGQNYNSPLHF. As DNA, the CDR3 is TGTGCCTTCAAGGGACAGAACTATAATTCACCCCTCCACTTT. Drawing the rest from reference TRBV30 and TRBJ1-6, the complete variable domain is SQTIHQWPATLVQPVGSPLSLECTVEGTSNPNLYWYRQAAGRGLQLLFYSVGIGQISSEVPQNLSASRPQDRQFILSSKKLLLSDSGFYLCAFKGQNYNSPLHFGNGTRLTVT.

The gene calls are TRBV18 and TRBJ1-1; the match to TRBD1 covers 8 bases. Trimming took 6 bases from V and 5 from J; bases not matched to a gene: 5. The CDR3 runs 13 residues. Germline V gene sequence: CDR1 KGHSH, CDR2 LQKENI. CDR3 nucleotides: TGTGCCAGCTCCCAGGGGGCTGAAACTGAAGCTTTCTTT. Its translation: CASSQGAETEAFF.

This clone was seen only a few times. One end of the junction varies from germline; a read error may be responsible. The chain uses TRBV30 and TRBJ1-6, with 10 bases that match TRBD1. The V gene's germline CDR1 is GTSNPN and CDR2 SVGIG (reference sequence). There are 13 residues in the CDR3. The CDR3 sequence: CAWSRVIGTGVDF. The CDR3 region has the DNA TGTGCCTGGAGCCGCGTCATCGGGACAGGGGTGGACTTT.

This clone was observed a handful of times. The chain carries TRBV5-1 and TRBJ2-5; D might be TRBD1 (5 bases). The CDR3 is made up of 11 amino acids. The ends were cut back, 4 bases at V and 7 bases at J, with 8 bases in the middle. CDR1 SGHRS and CDR2 YFSETQ come from the germline V gene. The CDR3 spells CASSIDRTQYF. The CDR3 bases are TGCGCCAGCAGCATTGACAGGACCCAGTACTTC.

The chain combines TRBV7-2 with TRBJ2-3; maybe TRBD2 (5 bases). This CDR3 has 16 amino acids. Trimming took 4 bases from V and 1 from J, leaving 15 bases between them. Germline values: CDR1 SGHTA, CDR2 FQGNSA. The CDR3 DNA is TGTGCCAGCAGCTCCGCTAGCTCGCTACGCACAGATACGCAGTATTTT. Amino acids: CASSSASSLRTDTQYF.

The chain joins TRBV7-3 to TRBJ2-1; a possible D gene is TRBD1 (6 bases). Trimming stripped 5 bases from V and 5 bases from J, with 10 bases between. CDR1 is SGHTA and CDR2 is FQGTGA in the germline V gene. CDR3 length: 13 amino acids. The CDR3 here is CASSPGTNNEQFF. CDR3 nucleotides: TGTGCCAGCAGCCCTGGGACAAACAATGAGCAGTTCTTC. The entire variable domain, with the rest obtained from reference TRBV7-3 and TRBJ2-1, is as follows: GAGVSQTPSNKVTEKGKYVELRCDPISGHTALYWYRQSLGQGPEFLIYFQGTGAADDSGLPNDRFFAVRPEGSVSTLKIQRTERGDSAVYLCASSPGTNNEQFFGPGTRLTVL.

CDR3 coding DNA: TGTGCCTGGAGTCCACTTCCCTATAATTCACCCCTCCACTTT. This translates into CAWSPLPYNSPLHF. This chain joins TRBV30 and TRBJ1-6; D unresolved. This CDR3 has 14 residues. Germline V gene data show CDR1 as GTSNPN and CDR2 as SVGIG (reference sequence). Trimming pared 2 bases from V and 2 bases from J, leaving 7 bases between.

There are a few counts of this clone. The J gene is TRBJ2-7, the V gene TRBV5-4; D not resolved. Trimming took 3 bases from V and 0 from J, leaving 7 bases between them. This CDR3 region has 13 residues. Germline-derived CDR1 and CDR2 are SGHNT and YYREEE (reference sequence). The CDR3 nucleotides read TGTGCCAGCAGCTCCATTTCCTCCTACGAGCAGTACTTC. This codes for CASSSISSYEQYF. Using reference TRBV5-4 and TRBJ2-7 for the parts outside the CDR3, the full variable domain is ETGVTQSPTHLIKTRGQQVTLRCSSQSGHNTVSWYQQALGQGPQFIFQYYREEENGRGNFPPRFSGLQFPNYSSELNVNALELDDSALYLCASSSISSYEQYFGPGTRLTVT.